A single sample is the source of the 31 T cell receptor beta chains below, sequenced in a study of T cells after somatic rescue of genetic block. Sequencing was performed with immunoSEQ multiplex PCR; in TCRdb, only in-frame clones are kept and a portion is missing. The sample yields about 10,000 clones, 74% seen once. The sequenced sample consisted of peripheral blood mononuclear cells (PBMCs). The source of these receptors is a boy under 18.

By share of the sample, this clone is medium-sized. The chain uses TRBV30 and TRBJ2-7, with 8 nucleotides matching TRBD1. Germline-derived CDR1 and CDR2 are GTSNPN and SVGIG (reference sequence). The CDR3 runs 12 residues. After removal of 5 bases from V and 2 bases from J, the junction contained 2 bases not matched to a gene. CDR3 in DNA: TGTGCCTGGGGACAGGGCCCCTACGAGCAGTACTTC. This encodes CAWGQGPYEQYF.

The chain joins TRBV6-4 to TRBJ2-7; 8 bases match TRBD1. Trimming at V came to 7 bases and at J to 4 bases, leaving 9 bases not matched to a gene. In germline, CDR1 is MRHNA, CDR2 SNTAGT. The CDR3 runs 14 residues. Written as DNA, the CDR3 is TGTGCCAGCACTAGATACAGGGGGTTATACGAGCAGTACTTC. Amino acids: CASTRYRGLYEQYF.

The gene calls are TRBV6-5 and TRBJ2-2, with 7 bases lining up with TRBD1. Trimming removed 3 bases from V and 7 bases from J; junction bases left unmatched: 2. The CDR3 sequence is 13 residues long. Germline CDR1 and CDR2: MNHEY and SVGAGI. Here the CDR3 reads CASSYRGHGELFF. The DNA for the CDR3 is TGTGCCAGCAGTTATAGGGGGCACGGGGAGCTGTTTTTT.

Notes on this clone: The same CDR3 arises from other DNA sequences in this sample as well. The CDR3: CASSSGLAGIYEQYF. The CDR3 bases are TGTGCCAGCAGCTCTGGGCTAGCGGGGATATACGAGCAGTACTTC. The chain combines TRBV5-4 with TRBJ2-7, with 9 bases fitting TRBD2. Germline CDR1 SGHNT, CDR2 YYREEE (reference sequence). There are 15 residues in the CDR3. V was pared by 3 bases and J by 4 bases, with 8 bases of the junction left unmatched. Variable domain in full (rest from reference TRBV5-4 and TRBJ2-7): ETGVTQSPTHLIKTRGQQVTLRCSSQSGHNTVSWYQQALGQGPQFIFQYYREEENGRGNFPPRFSGLQFPNYSSELNVNALELDDSALYLCASSSGLAGIYEQYFGPGTRLTVT.

V gene TRBV7-9 combines with J gene TRBJ2-4; TRBD2 matches 8 bases. The V segment lost 8 bases and the J segment 8 bases; nucleotides outside the gene matches: 5. The CDR3 has 12 residues. Germline CDR1 and CDR2: SEHNR and FQNEAQ (reference sequence). CDR3 sequence reads: CASGTSTDIQYF. CDR3 DNA sequence: TGTGCCAGCGGGACTAGTACGGACATTCAGTACTTC.

This clone was seen more than once but under ten times. The chain is built from TRBV10-2 and TRBJ2-7; 8 bases line up with TRBD2. In germline, CDR1 is WSHSY, CDR2 SAAADI. V was clipped by 6 bases and J by 1 base; unmatched bases: 2. The CDR3 covers 13 residues. CDR3 sequence: CASRAGGSYEQYF. The CDR3 coding sequence is TGCGCCAGCAGGGCGGGGGGTTCCTACGAGCAGTACTTC.

This chain links TRBV5-6 with TRBJ2-3, with a possible D match to TRBD1 (5 bases). V was shortened by 0 bases and J by 4 bases, with 6 bases between the two germline ends. The V gene's germline CDR1 is SGHDT and CDR2 YYEEEE. This CDR3 comprises 13 residues. The CDR3 here is CASSLVGPDTQYF. CDR3 sequence (DNA): TGTGCCAGCAGCTTGGTGGGGCCAGATACGCAGTATTTT.

The chain has TRBV11-2 and TRBJ2-7; maybe TRBD1 (5 bases). The V gene lost 5 bases and the J gene lost 0 bases, with 14 bases spanning the gap. This CDR3 is 15 amino acids long. The germline CDR1 and CDR2 sequences are SGHAT and FQNNGV. The CDR3 loop is CASSPPGFSSYEQYF. Here the CDR3 DNA reads TGTGCCAGCAGCCCCCCAGGGTTCAGCTCCTACGAGCAGTACTTC.

The chain recombines TRBV18 with TRBJ2-5; D uncertain. V was pared by 6 bases and J by 2 bases, with 4 bases between. The V gene's germline CDR1 is KGHSH and CDR2 LQKENI. The length of the CDR3 is 11 residues. CDR3 sequence: CASSAQETQYF. As DNA, the CDR3 is TGTGCCAGCTCCGCACAAGAGACCCAGTACTTC. The variable domain in full, with the rest retrieved from reference TRBV18 and TRBJ2-5, is NAGVMQNPRHLVRRRGQEARLRCSPMKGHSHVYWYRQLPEEGLKFMVYLQKENIIDESGMPKERFSAEFPKEGPSILRIQQVVRGDSAAYFCASSAQETQYFGPGTRLLVL.

The chain has TRBV28 and TRBJ2-1; D remains unclear. V lost 4 bases and J lost 2, with 6 bases in between. Germline V CDR1 and CDR2: MDHEN, SYDVKM. This CDR3 comprises 13 residues. CDR3 sequence (DNA): TGTGCCAGCAGTTCCCAGCCCTACAATGAGCAGTTCTTC. This sequence encodes CASSSQPYNEQFF.

This rearrangement joins TRBV12-2 to TRBJ2-1; the table's D call, TRBD2, has no DNA check behind it. TRBV12-2 is described as a pseudogene. The CDR3 has 15 residues. The CDR3 DNA is TGTGCAAGTCGCTTACGGGACTCCTCCTACAATGAGCAGTTCTTC. This codes for CASRLRDSSYNEQFF.

This clone showed up just once. The chain employs TRBV6-1 and TRBJ2-3; a possible D gene is TRBD1 (6 bases). V gave up 1 base and J gave up 3 bases, with 11 bases separating them. This CDR3 has 15 residues. CDR1 and CDR2 from the germline V gene are MNHNS and SASEGT. For the CDR3, the DNA is TGTGCCAGCAGTGAAGGGGGCAGGGGTACAGATACGCAGTATTTT. It yields the protein CASSEGGRGTDTQYF.

This chain links TRBV7-9 with TRBJ1-1; 7 bases fit TRBD1. This CDR3 region has 13 residues. Germline V lookup: CDR1 SEHNR, CDR2 FQNEAQ (reference sequence). Trimming took 5 bases from V and 1 from J; bases not matched to a gene: 1. Here the CDR3 reads CASSRTGNTEAFF. The CDR3 DNA reads TGTGCCAGCAGCCGGACAGGGAACACTGAAGCTTTCTTT.

The rearrangement uses TRBV5-1 and TRBJ2-3; TRBD1 matches 8 bases. Germline CDR1 is SGHRS and CDR2 is YFSETQ. This CDR3 region has 15 residues. The J segment lost 2 bases and the V segment lost 4 bases, leaving 6 bases of the junction unmatched. The CDR3 region has the DNA TGCGCCAGCAGCAAAAGACAGGGGACCACAGATACGCAGTATTTT. It encodes CASSKRQGTTDTQYF.

The chain joins TRBV7-9 to TRBJ2-3, with 8 nucleotides matching TRBD2. The CDR3 totals 16 residues. Germline CDR1 SEHNR, CDR2 FQNEAQ (reference sequence). V shed 5 bases, J shed 0 bases, and the junction held 7 bases outside the gene matches. The chain's CDR3 is CASSLNSGKSTDTQYF. CDR3 sequence (DNA): TGTGCCAGCAGCCTAAATAGCGGGAAAAGCACAGATACGCAGTATTTT.

This clone was counted only a few times. The rearrangement uses TRBV7-3 and TRBJ2-5; 11 positions match TRBD2. Germline V gene lookup returns CDR1 SGHTA and CDR2 FQGTGA. V shed 1 base and J 5 bases; nucleotides not matched to a gene: 6. The CDR3 totals 16 residues. DNA of the CDR3: TGTGCCAGCAGCTTAAAAACTAGCGGGAGAAGGGAGACCCAGTACTTC. Encoded protein: CASSLKTSGRRETQYF.

The chain links TRBV30 to TRBJ2-6, with D hard to call. V lost 3 bases, J lost 0 bases, and 9 bases lay in between. From germline, CDR1 is GTSNPN and CDR2 SVGIG (reference sequence). This CDR3 region has 15 residues. The CDR3 DNA sequence: TGTGCCTGGAGGACTCTGTACTCTGGGGCCAACGTCCTGACTTTC. Encoded protein: CAWRTLYSGANVLTF.

This chain's CDR3 is CAISQTSGTTYEQYF. DNA of the CDR3: TGTGCCATCAGCCAGACTAGCGGGACCACCTACGAGCAGTACTTC. The rearrangement links TRBV10-3 to TRBJ2-7, with 11 positions matching TRBD2. The junction had 6 bases not matched to a gene; V was cut back by 6 bases and J by 2 bases. CDR3 length equals 15 residues. Germline lookup yields CDR1 ENHRY and CDR2 SYGVKD.

The chain joins TRBV10-3 to TRBJ2-3, with 12 bases matching TRBD2. CDR3 length equals 18 residues. V lost 5 bases and J lost 6; bases outside the gene matches: 15. Looked up from germline, CDR1 is ENHRY and CDR2 is SYGVKD. CDR3 residues: CAISSGTSGPSGADTQYF. The CDR3 coding sequence is TGTGCCATCAGTTCCGGGACTAGCGGGCCATCCGGGGCGGATACGCAGTATTTT.

V gene TRBV18 combines with J gene TRBJ2-5; D may correspond to TRBD1 or TRBD2 (5 bases each). The CDR3 consists of 13 residues. Trimming took 6 bases from V and 3 from J, leaving 11 bases between them. Per the germline V gene, CDR1 is KGHSH and CDR2 is LQKENI. CDR3 loop: CASSRDGEETQYF. In nucleotides, the CDR3 is TGTGCCAGCTCTAGGGACGGTGAAGAGACCCAGTACTTC. Full variable domain (remainder filled in from reference TRBV18 and TRBJ2-5): NAGVMQNPRHLVRRRGQEARLRCSPMKGHSHVYWYRQLPEEGLKFMVYLQKENIIDESGMPKERFSAEFPKEGPSILRIQQVVRGDSAAYFCASSRDGEETQYFGPGTRLLVL.

This chain connects TRBV2 to TRBJ2-5; D not certain. Trimming removed 6 bases from V and 0 bases from J, with 11 bases in between. This CDR3 comprises 14 residues. Germline loops: CDR1 SNHLY, CDR2 FYNNEI. This chain's CDR3 is CASRSVRNQETQYF. The CDR3 region has the DNA TGTGCCAGCAGATCGGTGAGAAACCAAGAGACCCAGTACTTC.

The J gene is TRBJ2-5, the V gene TRBV7-9; D assignment may be TRBD1 or TRBD2 (6 bases each). Germline V CDR1 and CDR2: SEHNR, FQNEAQ (reference sequence). This CDR3 comprises 15 residues. Trimming pared 2 bases from V and 5 bases from J, leaving 15 bases between. CDR3 amino acids: CASSLRPGAWETQYF. The CDR3 nucleotides read TGTGCCAGCAGCTTACGTCCGGGGGCGTGGGAGACCCAGTACTTC.

The chain employs TRBV5-4 and TRBJ1-1; a possible D gene is TRBD1 (6 bases). This CDR3 spans 15 amino acids. Germline V gene data show CDR1 as SGHNT and CDR2 as YYREEE (reference sequence). V lost 4 bases to trimming and J lost 5 bases, with 18 bases between them. The CDR3 DNA follows: TGTGCCAGCAGCCTCCCCCTCTTACAGGGTACTGAAGCTTTCTTT. Protein product: CASSLPLLQGTEAFF.

This clone turned up a few times. The chain couples TRBV30 to TRBJ1-5, with 9 bases matching TRBD1. Germline lookup yields CDR1 GTSNPN and CDR2 SVGIG (reference sequence). This CDR3 comprises 14 residues. V dropped 7 bases and J dropped 3; count of bases not matched to a gene: 7. CDR3 sequence reads: CAYSTGGVNQPQHF. The DNA for the CDR3 is TGTGCCTACAGTACAGGGGGCGTCAATCAGCCCCAGCATTTT.

This clone has only a few counts. The V call is TRBV27, the J call TRBJ1-5, with no clear D. The germline V gene encodes CDR1 MNHEY and CDR2 SMNVEV (reference sequence). The CDR3 runs to 16 residues. V shed 4 bases and J shed 4 bases, with 17 bases lying between them. The CDR3 region is CASSSVSQAFNQPQHF. CDR3 coding DNA: TGTGCCAGCAGTTCGGTCAGCCAAGCCTTTAATCAGCCCCAGCATTTT.

V gene TRBV6-1 combines with J gene TRBJ2-5; TRBD1 matches at 10 bases. The J call may be faulty, since TRBJ2-7 better matches the DNA end. Germline values: CDR1 MNHNS, CDR2 SASEGT. The CDR3 runs 15 residues. This chain's CDR3 is CASSEGQGAFYEQYF. CDR3 sequence (DNA): TGTGCCAGCAGTGAAGGACAGGGGGCCTTCTACGAGCAGTACTTC.

The chain combines TRBV28 with TRBJ2-1; D possibly corresponds to TRBD2 (6 bases). Trimming stripped 4 bases from V and 4 bases from J, with 20 bases between. From germline, CDR1 is MDHEN and CDR2 SYDVKM. This CDR3 is built from 17 residues. The DNA of the CDR3 is TGTGCCAGCAGTTCCCGTCGGGGGATTACCCCTTACAATGAGCAGTTCTTC. Translation: CASSSRRGITPYNEQFF.

The chain joins TRBV6-1 to TRBJ2-7, with a possible D match to TRBD2 (7 bases). CDR1 is MNHNS, CDR2 SASEGT, per germline. Trimming shortened V by 4 bases and J by 4 bases, and 20 bases separated the two germline ends. This CDR3 is built from 16 residues. CDR3 DNA sequence: TGTGCCAGCAGTGCCCACAGGGAGGGCTCTCCTTACGAGCAGTACTTC. It encodes CASSAHREGSPYEQYF.

This chain uses TRBV18 with TRBJ1-2; possible D gene TRBD1, 5 bases. V was pared by 3 bases and J by 7 bases, with 12 bases between. CDR3 length equals 13 residues. From germline, CDR1 is KGHSH and CDR2 LQKENI. DNA of the CDR3: TGTGCCAGCTCACCCCAGGGAATCGCTGGCTACACCTTC. Translating it yields CASSPQGIAGYTF. Using reference TRBV18 and TRBJ1-2 for the parts outside the CDR3, the full variable domain is NAGVMQNPRHLVRRRGQEARLRCSPMKGHSHVYWYRQLPEEGLKFMVYLQKENIIDESGMPKERFSAEFPKEGPSILRIQQVVRGDSAAYFCASSPQGIAGYTFGSGTRLTVV.

This clone counts as medium-sized. The V gene is TRBV29-1, the J gene TRBJ1-5; possible D gene TRBD1, 5 bases. From germline, CDR1 is SQVTM and CDR2 ANQGSEA. The CDR3 runs 12 residues. With 5 bases removed from V and 4 bases from J, the gap between germline ends came to 9 bases. Here the CDR3 reads CSVRQGNQPQHF. The CDR3, as DNA: TGCAGCGTTCGGCAGGGTAATCAGCCCCAGCATTTT.

This clone has just a few counts. The rearrangement links TRBV6-5 to TRBJ2-7; no reliable D call. The CDR3 is made up of 13 amino acids. Trimming left V 5 bases short and J 5 bases short, with 13 bases between. Germline V gives CDR1 MNHEY, CDR2 SVGAGI. The CDR3 reads CASSLLGYHEQYF. In DNA, the CDR3 is TGTGCCAGCAGTCTATTAGGGTACCACGAGCAGTACTTC.